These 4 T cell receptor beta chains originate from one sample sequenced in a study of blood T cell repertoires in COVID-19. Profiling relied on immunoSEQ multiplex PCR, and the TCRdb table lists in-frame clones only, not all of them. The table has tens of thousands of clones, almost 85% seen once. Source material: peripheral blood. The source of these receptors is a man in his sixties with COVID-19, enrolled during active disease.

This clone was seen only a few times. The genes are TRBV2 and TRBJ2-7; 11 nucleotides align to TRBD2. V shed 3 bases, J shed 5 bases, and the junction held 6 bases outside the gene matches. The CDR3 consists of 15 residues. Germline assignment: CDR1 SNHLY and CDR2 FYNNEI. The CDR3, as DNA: TGTGCCAGCAGTGACTATAGCGGGGGGGCCCACGAGCAGTACTTC. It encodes CASSDYSGGAHEQYF.

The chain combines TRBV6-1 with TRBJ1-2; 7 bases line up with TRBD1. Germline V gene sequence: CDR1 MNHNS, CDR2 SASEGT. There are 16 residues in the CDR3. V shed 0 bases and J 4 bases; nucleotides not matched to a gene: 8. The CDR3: CASSEANYRGAYGYTF. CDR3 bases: TGTGCCAGCAGTGAAGCGAACTACAGGGGCGCCTATGGCTACACCTTC.

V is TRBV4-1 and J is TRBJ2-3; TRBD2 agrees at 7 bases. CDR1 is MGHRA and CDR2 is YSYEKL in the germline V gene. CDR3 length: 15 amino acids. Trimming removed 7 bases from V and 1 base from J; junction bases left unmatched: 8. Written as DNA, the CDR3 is TGCGCCAGCACCAATGAGGGAGGGCGCACAGATACGCAGTATTTT. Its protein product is CASTNEGGRTDTQYF.

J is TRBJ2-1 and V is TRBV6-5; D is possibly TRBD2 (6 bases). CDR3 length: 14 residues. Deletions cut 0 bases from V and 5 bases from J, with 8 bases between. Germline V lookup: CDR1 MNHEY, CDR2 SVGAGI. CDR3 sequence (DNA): TGTGCCAGCAGTTACTCGCGGGACCACAATGAGCAGTTCTTC. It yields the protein CASSYSRDHNEQFF.